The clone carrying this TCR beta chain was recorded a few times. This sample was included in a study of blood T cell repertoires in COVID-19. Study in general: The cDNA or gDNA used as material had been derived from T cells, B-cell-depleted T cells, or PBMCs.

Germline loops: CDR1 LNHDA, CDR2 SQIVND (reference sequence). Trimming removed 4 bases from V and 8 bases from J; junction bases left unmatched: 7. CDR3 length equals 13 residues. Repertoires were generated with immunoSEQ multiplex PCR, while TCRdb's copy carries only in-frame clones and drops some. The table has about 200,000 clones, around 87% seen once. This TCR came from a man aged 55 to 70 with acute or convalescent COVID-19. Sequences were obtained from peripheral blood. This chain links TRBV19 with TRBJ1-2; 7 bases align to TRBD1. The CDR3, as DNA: TGTGCCAGTAGTACAGCGACAGGGTACGGCTACACCTTC. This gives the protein CASSTATGYGYTF.